The entry below gives a single T cell receptor beta chain sequence along with its context. Its antigen is unknown. No base-level quality is on record; no much larger clone is a single base apart. The CDR3 regions of human TCRbeta chains were analyzed by immunosequencing. Under the source paper's analysis protocol: Repertoire TCRs were checked for matches against a reference library of SARS-CoV-2-specific TCRs that had been generated using the MIRA antigen-specificity platform. Breadth was defined as the fraction of unique TCRs that were SARS-CoV-2-associated, and depth was defined as the fraction of total T cells that were SARS-CoV-2-associated. Using the MIRA data, every spike-specific TCR was mapped to the spike region that the TCR reacted to and assigned to either a CD4 or a CD8 class. Log10-transformed breadth and depth values were compared by one-way ANOVA with Sidak's multiple comparisons tests. Imported from immuneACCESS, the table was reduced by TCRdb to in-frame sequences with V and J called. These copies leave out some clones; in studies compared against another copy, an unresolved V gene accounts for under half, and the cause of the remainder is not known. V, J and clone size derive from that table, while D and trimming were established from the DNA sequence. For this sample there are around 160,000 clones; around 88% appear just once. Around 16% of the sample belongs to the ten largest clones.

This specimen belongs to a study of T cell responses to AZD1222 COVID-19 vaccine (dated by TCRdb to about 2021). Looking at the study overall: Because spike-specific TCR depth and breadth did not differ between the two schedules, AZD1222 recipients who got a second dose at roughly 4 weeks were pooled with those who got a second dose at roughly 12 weeks. A total of 240 or so trial participants underwent TCR sequencing, of whom about 210 had received two doses of AZD1222 and 26 had received two doses of the MenACWY control vaccine. Trial participants were enrolled by age into 18-55, 56-69 and 70-plus year subgroups, with 148, 28 and 57 TCR-sequenced participants respectively.

V is pared back by 7 bases and J by 0 bases, with 6 bases lying between the germline termini. The germline V gene specifies SQVTM as CDR1 and ANQGSEA as CDR2. There are 11 amino acids in the CDR3, from cysteine to phenylalanine inclusive. The DNA shown is the 33-base CDR3, in frame from base 1. The sample's time point label, in plain terms: baseline before first vaccination. Samples from vaccinated people were obtained from the UK trials COV001 and COV002, which included a single-blind randomized controlled phase 2/3 trial of AZD1222 (ChAdOx1 nCoV-19) in healthy adults. For TCRbeta chain sequencing, PBMC samples were collected from trial participants at day 0 and at day 28 after the second dose. General findings and caveats noted by the study authors: The vaccine-associated CD4 TCRs covered the entire spike protein, and the dominant responses fell in regions 160-218 and 743-854. Participants were mostly white British and included more females than males, and it was suggested by the authors that clonal diversity may have been underestimated. Only six AZD1222 recipients were SARS-CoV-2 seropositive at baseline, limiting conclusions about previously exposed vaccinees. The 56-69-year group was small, and its depth increase did not reach significance, likely because of low power. Because no samples from the day 14 peak response were available, repertoires could be characterized only after the peak T cell response. Reportedly, almost half of the unique spike-specific TCRs recognized epitopes lying outside the regions that are mutated in the B.1.351 and B.1.1.7 variants. After two AZD1222 doses, spike-specific TCR breadth and depth were significantly higher than at day 0 and than in MenACWY recipients.

The sequence came from an adult in good health. This chain is built from TRBV29-1 and TRBJ1-1, with no confident D gene call. Here the sequenced sample was peripheral blood, taken on day 0 of AZD1222 vaccination. Here the CDR3 is given as CSGDMNTEAFF. The bases are TGCAGCGGAGACATGAACACTGAAGCTTTCTTT.